Reported below is one T cell receptor (beta chain). This sample was taken from a study of T cell responses to AZD1222 COVID-19 vaccine. Sequenced by immunoSEQ multiplex PCR; TCRdb stores in-frame clones only, minus some. This table has about 100,000 clones, 87% appearing once. Sequencing was performed on peripheral blood, taken on day 0 of AZD1222 vaccination. This receptor was identified in an adult in good health.

The chain's CDR3 is CASSLSRAGTEAFF. The CDR3 DNA sequence: TGTGCCAGCAGTTTATCCAGGGCAGGGACTGAAGCTTTCTTT. V and J are TRBV27 and TRBJ1-1, with D tentatively TRBD1 (5 bases). Trimming took off 0 bases at V and 5 bases at J, with 10 bases between the two ends. Germline V gives CDR1 MNHEY, CDR2 SMNVEV (reference sequence). The CDR3 runs to 14 residues.